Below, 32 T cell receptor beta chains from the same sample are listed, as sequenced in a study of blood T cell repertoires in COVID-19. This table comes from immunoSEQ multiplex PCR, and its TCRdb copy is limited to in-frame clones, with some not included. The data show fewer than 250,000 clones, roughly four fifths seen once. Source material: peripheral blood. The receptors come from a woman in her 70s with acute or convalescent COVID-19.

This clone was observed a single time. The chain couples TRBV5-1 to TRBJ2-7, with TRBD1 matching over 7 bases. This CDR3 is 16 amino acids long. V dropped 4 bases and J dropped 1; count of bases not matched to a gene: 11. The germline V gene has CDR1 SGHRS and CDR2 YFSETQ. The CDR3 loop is CASSLGIGQESYEQYF. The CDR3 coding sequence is TGCGCCAGCAGCCTCGGCATTGGACAGGAGTCCTACGAGCAGTACTTC.

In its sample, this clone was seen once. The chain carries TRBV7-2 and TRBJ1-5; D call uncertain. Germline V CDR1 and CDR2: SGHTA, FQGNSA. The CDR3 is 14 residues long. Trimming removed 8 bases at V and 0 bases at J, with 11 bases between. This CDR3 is CASSREASNQPQHF. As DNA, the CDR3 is TGTGCCAGCTCTAGGGAGGCTAGCAATCAGCCCCAGCATTTT.

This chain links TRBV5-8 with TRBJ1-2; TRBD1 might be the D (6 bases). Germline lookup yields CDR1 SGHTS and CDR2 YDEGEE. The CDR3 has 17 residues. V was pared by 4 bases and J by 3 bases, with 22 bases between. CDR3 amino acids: CASSPGVAELIYYGYTF. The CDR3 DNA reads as TGTGCCAGCAGCCCAGGGGTGGCGGAATTGATTTACTATGGCTACACCTTC.

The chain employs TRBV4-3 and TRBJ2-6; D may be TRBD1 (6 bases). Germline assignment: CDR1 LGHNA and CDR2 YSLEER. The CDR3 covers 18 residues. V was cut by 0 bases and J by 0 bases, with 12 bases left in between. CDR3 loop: CASSQEGHTLSGANVLTF. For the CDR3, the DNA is TGCGCCAGCAGCCAAGAGGGACACACACTCTCTGGGGCCAACGTCCTGACTTTC.

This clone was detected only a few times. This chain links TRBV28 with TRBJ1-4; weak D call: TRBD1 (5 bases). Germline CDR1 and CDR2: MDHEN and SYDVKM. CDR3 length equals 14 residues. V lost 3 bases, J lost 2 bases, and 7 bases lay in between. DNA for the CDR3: TGTGCCAGCAGTTTGGCAGGGACTAATGAAAAACTGTTTTTT. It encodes CASSLAGTNEKLFF.

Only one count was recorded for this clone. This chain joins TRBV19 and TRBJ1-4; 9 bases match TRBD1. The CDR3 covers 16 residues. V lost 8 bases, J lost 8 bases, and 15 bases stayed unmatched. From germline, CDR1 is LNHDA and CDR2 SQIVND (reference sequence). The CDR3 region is CASRAGTGSTWEKLFF. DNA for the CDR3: TGTGCCAGTCGCGCCGGGACAGGGTCGACTTGGGAAAAACTGTTTTTT.

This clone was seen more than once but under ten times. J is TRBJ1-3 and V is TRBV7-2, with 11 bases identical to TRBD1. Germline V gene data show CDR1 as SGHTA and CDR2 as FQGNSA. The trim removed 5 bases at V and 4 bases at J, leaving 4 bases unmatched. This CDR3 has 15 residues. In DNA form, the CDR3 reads TGTGCCAGCAGCCCTTGGACAGGGGGCGGAAACACCATATATTTT. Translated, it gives CASSPWTGGGNTIYF.

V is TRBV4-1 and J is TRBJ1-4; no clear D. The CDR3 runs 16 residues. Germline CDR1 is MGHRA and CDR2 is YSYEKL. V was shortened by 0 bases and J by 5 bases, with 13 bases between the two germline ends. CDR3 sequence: CASSQELGRRNEKLFF. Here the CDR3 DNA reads TGCGCCAGCAGCCAAGAACTCGGGCGGAGGAATGAAAAACTGTTTTTT.

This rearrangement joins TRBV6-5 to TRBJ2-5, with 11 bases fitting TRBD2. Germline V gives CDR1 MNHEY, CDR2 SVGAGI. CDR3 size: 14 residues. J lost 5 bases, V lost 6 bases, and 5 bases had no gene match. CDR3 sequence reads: CASSKGLAGETQYF. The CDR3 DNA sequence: TGTGCCAGCAGCAAAGGACTAGCGGGTGAGACCCAGTACTTC.

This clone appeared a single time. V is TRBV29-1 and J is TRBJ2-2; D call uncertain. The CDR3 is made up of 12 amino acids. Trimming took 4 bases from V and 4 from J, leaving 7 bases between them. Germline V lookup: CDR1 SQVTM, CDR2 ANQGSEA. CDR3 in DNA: TGCAGCGTTGGACGGAGCACCGGGGAGCTGTTTTTT. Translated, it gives CSVGRSTGELFF.

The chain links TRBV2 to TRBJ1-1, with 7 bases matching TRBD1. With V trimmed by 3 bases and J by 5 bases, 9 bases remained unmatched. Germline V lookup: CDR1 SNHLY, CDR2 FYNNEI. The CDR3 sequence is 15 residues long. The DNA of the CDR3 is TGTGCCAGCAGTGAGCCCAGGGGGATCAAAACTGAAGCTTTCTTT. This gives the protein CASSEPRGIKTEAFF.

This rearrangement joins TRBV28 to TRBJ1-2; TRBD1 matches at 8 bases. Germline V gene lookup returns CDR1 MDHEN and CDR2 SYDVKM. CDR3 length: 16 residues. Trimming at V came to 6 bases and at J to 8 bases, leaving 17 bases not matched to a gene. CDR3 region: CASSLRVGQGARGYTF. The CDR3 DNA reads TGTGCCAGCAGCCTACGGGTGGGGCAGGGGGCTCGGGGCTACACCTTC.

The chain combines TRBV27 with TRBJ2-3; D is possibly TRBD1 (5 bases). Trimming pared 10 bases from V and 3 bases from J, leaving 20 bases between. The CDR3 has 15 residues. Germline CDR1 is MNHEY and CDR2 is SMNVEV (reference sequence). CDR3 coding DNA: TGTGCCACCCCGAGGCAGGGAAAGGTAACAGATACGCAGTATTTT. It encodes CATPRQGKVTDTQYF.

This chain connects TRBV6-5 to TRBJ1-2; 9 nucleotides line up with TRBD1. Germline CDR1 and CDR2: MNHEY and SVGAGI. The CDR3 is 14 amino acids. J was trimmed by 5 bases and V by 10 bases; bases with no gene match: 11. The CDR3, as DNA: TGTGCCAACGGGAAGTCTGGGACAGGGTATGGCTACACCTTC. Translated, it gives CANGKSGTGYGYTF.

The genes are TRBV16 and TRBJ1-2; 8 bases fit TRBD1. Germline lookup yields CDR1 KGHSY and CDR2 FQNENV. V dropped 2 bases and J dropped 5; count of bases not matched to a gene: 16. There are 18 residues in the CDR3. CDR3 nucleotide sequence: TGTGCCAGCAGCCAAACCCACTCGACAGGGGTTGAGGAATATGGCTACACCTTC. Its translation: CASSQTHSTGVEEYGYTF.

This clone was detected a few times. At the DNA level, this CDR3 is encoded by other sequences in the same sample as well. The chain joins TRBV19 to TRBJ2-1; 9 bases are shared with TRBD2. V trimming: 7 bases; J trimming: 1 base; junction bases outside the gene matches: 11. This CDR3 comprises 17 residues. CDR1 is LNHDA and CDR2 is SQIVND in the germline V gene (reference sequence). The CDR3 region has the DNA TGTGCCAGTACCCCCCGCGATAGCGGGGGATCCTACAATGAGCAGTTCTTC. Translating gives CASTPRDSGGSYNEQFF.

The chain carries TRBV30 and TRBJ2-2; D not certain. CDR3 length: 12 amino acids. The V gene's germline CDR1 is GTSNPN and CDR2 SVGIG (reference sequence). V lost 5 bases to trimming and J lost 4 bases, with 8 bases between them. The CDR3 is CAWGHSTGELFF. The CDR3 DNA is TGTGCCTGGGGTCATTCCACCGGGGAGCTGTTTTTT.

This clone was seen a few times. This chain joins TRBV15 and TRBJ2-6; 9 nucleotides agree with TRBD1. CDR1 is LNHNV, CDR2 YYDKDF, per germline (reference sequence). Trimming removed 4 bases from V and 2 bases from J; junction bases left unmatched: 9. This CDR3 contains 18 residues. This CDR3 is CATSKSRDREPGANVLTF. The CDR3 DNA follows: TGTGCCACCAGCAAAAGCCGGGACAGGGAACCTGGGGCCAACGTCCTGACTTTC.

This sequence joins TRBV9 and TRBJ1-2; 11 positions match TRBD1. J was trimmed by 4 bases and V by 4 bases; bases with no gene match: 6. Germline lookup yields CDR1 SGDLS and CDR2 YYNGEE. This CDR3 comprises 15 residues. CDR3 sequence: CASSLGTGGFYGYTF. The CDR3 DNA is TGTGCCAGCAGCCTAGGGACAGGGGGTTTCTATGGCTACACCTTC.

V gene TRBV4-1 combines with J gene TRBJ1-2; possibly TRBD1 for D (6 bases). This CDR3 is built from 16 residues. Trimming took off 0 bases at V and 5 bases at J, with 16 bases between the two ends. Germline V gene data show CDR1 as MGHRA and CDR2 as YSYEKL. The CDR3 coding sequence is TGCGCCAGCAGCCAAGACTCCGGGACATTGGGTTATGGCTACACCTTC. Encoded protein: CASSQDSGTLGYGYTF.

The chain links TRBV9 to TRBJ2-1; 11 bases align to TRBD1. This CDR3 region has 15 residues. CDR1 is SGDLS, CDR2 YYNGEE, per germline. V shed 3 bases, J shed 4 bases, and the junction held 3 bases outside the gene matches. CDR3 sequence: CASSGGTGGYNEQFF. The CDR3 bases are TGTGCCAGCAGCGGGGGGACAGGGGGATACAATGAGCAGTTCTTC.

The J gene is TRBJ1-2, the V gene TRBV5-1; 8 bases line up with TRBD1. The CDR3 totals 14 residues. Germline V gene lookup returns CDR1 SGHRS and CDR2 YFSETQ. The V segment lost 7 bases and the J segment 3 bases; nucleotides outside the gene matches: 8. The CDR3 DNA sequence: TGCGCCAGCTCCCGGACAGGGACAGACTATGGCTACACCTTC. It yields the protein CASSRTGTDYGYTF.

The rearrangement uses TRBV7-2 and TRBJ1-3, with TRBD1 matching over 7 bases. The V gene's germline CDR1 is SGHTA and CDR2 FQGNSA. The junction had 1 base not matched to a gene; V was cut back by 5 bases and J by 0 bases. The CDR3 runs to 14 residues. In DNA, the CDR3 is TGTGCCAGCAGCGCAGGGGGCTCTGGAAACACCATATATTTT. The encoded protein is CASSAGGSGNTIYF.

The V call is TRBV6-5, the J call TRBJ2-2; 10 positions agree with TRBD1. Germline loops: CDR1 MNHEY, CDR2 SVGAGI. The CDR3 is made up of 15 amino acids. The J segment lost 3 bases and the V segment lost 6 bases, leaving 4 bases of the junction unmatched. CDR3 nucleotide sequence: TGTGCCAGCAGGCGACAGGGGGCGGACACCGGGGAGCTGTTTTTT. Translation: CASRRQGADTGELFF.

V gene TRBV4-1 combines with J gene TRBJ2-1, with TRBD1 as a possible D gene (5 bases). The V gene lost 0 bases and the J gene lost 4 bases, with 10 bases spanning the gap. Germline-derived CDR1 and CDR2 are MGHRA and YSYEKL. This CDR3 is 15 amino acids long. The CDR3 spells CASSQEGDSYNEQFF. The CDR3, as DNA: TGCGCCAGCAGCCAAGAAGGAGACAGTTACAATGAGCAGTTCTTC.

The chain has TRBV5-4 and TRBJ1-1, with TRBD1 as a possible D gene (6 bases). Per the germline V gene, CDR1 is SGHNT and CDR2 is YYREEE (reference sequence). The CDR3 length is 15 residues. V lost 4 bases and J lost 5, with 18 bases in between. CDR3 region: CASSLPGGAQTEAFF. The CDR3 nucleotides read TGTGCCAGCAGCCTGCCTGGGGGGGCCCAAACTGAAGCTTTCTTT.

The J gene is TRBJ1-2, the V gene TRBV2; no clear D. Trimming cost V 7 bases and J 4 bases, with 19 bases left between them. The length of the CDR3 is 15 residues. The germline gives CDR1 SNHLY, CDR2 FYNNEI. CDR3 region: CASTLARLVPYGYTF. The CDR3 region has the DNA TGTGCCAGCACGTTGGCCCGTTTGGTACCCTATGGCTACACCTTC.

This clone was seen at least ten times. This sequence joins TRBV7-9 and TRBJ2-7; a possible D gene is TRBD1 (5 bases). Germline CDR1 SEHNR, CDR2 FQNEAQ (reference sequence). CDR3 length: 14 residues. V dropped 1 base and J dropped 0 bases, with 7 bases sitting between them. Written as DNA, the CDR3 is TGTGCCAGCAGCTTAGAGACAGTCTCCTACGAGCAGTACTTC. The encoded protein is CASSLETVSYEQYF.

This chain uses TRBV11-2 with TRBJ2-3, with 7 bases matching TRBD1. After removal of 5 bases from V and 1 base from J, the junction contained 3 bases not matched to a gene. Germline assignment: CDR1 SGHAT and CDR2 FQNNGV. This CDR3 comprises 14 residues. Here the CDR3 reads CASSAGQGTDTQYF. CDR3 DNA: TGTGCCAGCAGCGCCGGACAGGGCACAGATACGCAGTATTTT.

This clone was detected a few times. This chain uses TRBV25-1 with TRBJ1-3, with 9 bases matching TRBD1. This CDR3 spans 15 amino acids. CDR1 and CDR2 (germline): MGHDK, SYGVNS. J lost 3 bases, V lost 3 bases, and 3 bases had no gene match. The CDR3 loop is CASSDPGQGGNTIYF. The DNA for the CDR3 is TGTGCCAGCAGTGACCCGGGACAGGGTGGAAACACCATATATTTT. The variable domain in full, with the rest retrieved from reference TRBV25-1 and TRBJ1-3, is EADIYQTPRYLVIGTGKKITLECSQTMGHDKMYWYQQDPGMELHLIHYSYGVNSTEKGDLSSESTVSRIRTEHFPLTLESARPSHTSQYLCASSDPGQGGNTIYFGEGSWLTVV.

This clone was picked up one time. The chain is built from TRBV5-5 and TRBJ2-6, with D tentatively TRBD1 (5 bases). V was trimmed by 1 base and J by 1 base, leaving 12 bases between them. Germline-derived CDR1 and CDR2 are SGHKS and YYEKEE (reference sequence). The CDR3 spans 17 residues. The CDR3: CASSLLGAGSGANVLTF. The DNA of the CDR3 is TGTGCCAGCAGCTTGCTAGGGGCAGGGTCTGGGGCCAACGTCCTGACTTTC. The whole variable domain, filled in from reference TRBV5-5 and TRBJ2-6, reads DAGVTQSPTHLIKTRGQQVTLRCSPISGHKSVSWYQQVLGQGPQFIFQYYEKEERGRGNFPDRFSARQFPNYSSELNVNALLLGDSALYLCASSLLGAGSGANVLTFGAGSRLTVL.

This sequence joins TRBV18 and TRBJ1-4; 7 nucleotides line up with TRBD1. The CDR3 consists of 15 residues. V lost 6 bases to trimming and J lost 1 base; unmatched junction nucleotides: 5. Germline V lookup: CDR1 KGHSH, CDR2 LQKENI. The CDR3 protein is CASSTRQGTNEKLFF. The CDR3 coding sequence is TGTGCCAGCTCCACCAGACAGGGAACTAATGAAAAACTGTTTTTT.